The 19 T cell receptor beta chains below all came from one sample that was sequenced in a study of identical twins. TCRdb re-derived calls from the 5' RACE reads in MiXCR, one entry per CDR3 protein. The sample comprises some 500,000 distinct CDR3 sequences, roughly a fifth of which are singletons, and 0.75% to 0.95% rests with the top ten. These data are also associated with another study on T cells expressing NK-cell markers.

Sequences were obtained from CD4+ T cells sorted from blood. The origin of the receptors is a woman between 18 and 29 years old in good health.

This chain links TRBV2 with TRBJ2-2; weak D call: TRBD1 (5 bases). Trimming removed 3 bases from V and 0 bases from J, with 11 bases in between. The germline gives CDR1 SNHLY, CDR2 FYNNEI. This CDR3 has 16 amino acids. The chain's CDR3 is CASSDPAGPNTGELFF. As DNA, the CDR3 is TGTGCCAGCAGTGATCCGGCAGGGCCGAACACCGGGGAGCTGTTTTTT.

This clonotype turned up a few times. This chain links TRBV20-1 with TRBJ2-5; 12 nucleotides align to TRBD2. The CDR3 totals 16 residues. Germline values: CDR1 DFQATT, CDR2 SNEGSKA (reference sequence). V lost 3 bases, J lost 3 bases, and 8 bases stayed unmatched. In DNA, the CDR3 is TGCAGTGCTAGCGGTACTAGCGGGGGGCCTGAAGAGACCCAGTACTTC. Translation gives CSASGTSGGPEETQYF.

This clonotype was detected only a few times. The rearrangement links TRBV6-5 to TRBJ2-5; TRBD2 is a possible D gene (7 bases). The CDR3 is made up of 15 amino acids. CDR1 and CDR2 (germline): MNHEY, SVGAGI. The V gene lost 0 bases and the J gene lost 2 bases, with 10 bases spanning the gap. As DNA, the CDR3 is TGTGCCAGCAGTTACTCTGGGGGGGCTCAAGAGACCCAGTACTTC. Translated: CASSYSGGAQETQYF.

This clonotype has only a few counts. CDR3 region: CASSFSPADTNGYTF. In nucleotides, the CDR3 is TGTGCCAGCAGTTTCTCTCCAGCGGATACGAATGGCTACACCTTC. The chain couples TRBV12-3 or TRBV12-4 to TRBJ1-2; D remains ambiguous. The V and J ends lost 3 bases and 6 bases respectively, with 17 bases between them. CDR3 length: 15 amino acids.

The V gene is TRBV5-1, the J gene TRBJ2-6; no clear D gene. CDR3 length equals 15 residues. CDR1 SGHRS and CDR2 YFSETQ come from the germline V gene. V was clipped by 2 bases and J by 2 bases, with 8 bases between them. The CDR3 DNA follows: TGCGCCAGCAGCTTTAGCTTCACTGGGGCCAACGTCCTGACTTTC. Its translation: CASSFSFTGANVLTF.

This clonotype was detected only once. The chain combines TRBV5-1 with TRBJ1-1, with D unclear. The CDR3 length is 13 residues. The V end was cut by 7 bases, the J end by 4 bases, with 14 bases between. The germline CDR1 and CDR2 sequences are SGHRS and YFSETQ. CDR3 loop: CASSSEYGTEAFF. CDR3 nucleotide sequence: TGCGCCAGCTCATCTGAATACGGCACTGAAGCTTTCTTT. The complete variable domain, with remaining parts taken from reference TRBV5-1 and TRBJ1-1, reads KAGVTQTPRYLIKTRGQQVTLSCSPISGHRSVSWYQQTPGQGLQFLFEYFSETQRNKGNFPGRFSGRQFSNSRSEMNVSTLELGDSALYLCASSSEYGTEAFFGQGTRLTVV.

The sample holds many counts of this clonotype. The chain joins TRBV20-1 to TRBJ2-7; D gene ambiguous. Trimming stripped 6 bases from V and 7 bases from J, with 13 bases between. Per germline, CDR1 DFQATT and CDR2 SNEGSKA (reference sequence). The CDR3 totals 11 residues. CDR3 residues: CSAPSVREQYF. The CDR3 nucleotides read TGCAGTGCACCTTCGGTTAGGGAGCAGTACTTC.

This clonotype has more than one count but fewer than ten. V is TRBV5-1 and J is TRBJ1-2, with D tentatively TRBD1 (6 bases). With 4 bases removed from V and 5 bases from J, the gap between germline ends came to 12 bases. Germline V gene sequence: CDR1 SGHRS, CDR2 YFSETQ. The CDR3 is made up of 13 amino acids. CDR3 region: CASSPGEGYGYTF. DNA of the CDR3: TGCGCCAGCAGCCCAGGGGAAGGATATGGCTACACCTTC.

This clonotype was counted between two and nine times. The chain uses TRBV20-1 and TRBJ2-1; D might be TRBD2 (6 bases). Germline CDR1 is DFQATT and CDR2 is SNEGSKA (reference sequence). The CDR3 totals 12 residues. The CDR3 nucleotides read TGCAGGACCCGGGACTCTGACAATGAGCAGTTCTTC. Encoded protein: CRTRDSDNEQFF.

The genes are TRBV10-3 and TRBJ2-1; TRBD2 agrees at 9 bases. Unmatched junction bases numbered 9, after V lost 3 bases and J lost 0 bases. This CDR3 has 18 residues. Per the germline V gene, CDR1 is ENHRY and CDR2 is SYGVKD. The CDR3 loop is CAISDLVASGASYNEQFF. The DNA of the CDR3 is TGTGCCATCAGTGATCTCGTGGCTAGCGGGGCCTCCTACAATGAGCAGTTCTTC.

The V gene is TRBV20-1, the J gene TRBJ2-7; no definite D call. The V end lost 6 bases, the J end lost 5 bases, and 14 bases lay between the germline ends. The CDR3 spans 12 residues. Germline assignment: CDR1 DFQATT and CDR2 SNEGSKA (reference sequence). The CDR3 reads CSANAPGDEQYF. For the CDR3, the DNA is TGCAGTGCCAATGCCCCCGGCGACGAGCAGTACTTC.

CDR3 sequence reads: CASSGPGQYQETQYF. The CDR3 region has the DNA TGTGCCAGCAGCGGGCCGGGACAGTACCAAGAGACCCAGTACTTC. The V gene is TRBV7-2, the J gene TRBJ2-5; 7 bases line up with TRBD1. This CDR3 has 15 residues. Trimming removed 5 bases from V and 0 bases from J; junction bases left unmatched: 6. Germline CDR1 is SGHTA and CDR2 is FQGNSA.

The sample holds a few counts of this clonotype. The V gene is TRBV6-2 or TRBV6-3, the J gene TRBJ2-7; D may be TRBD1 (6 bases). CDR3 length equals 16 residues. Germline V lookup: CDR1 MNHEY, CDR2 SVGEGT. Trimming took off 0 bases at V and 2 bases at J, with 14 bases between the two ends. CDR3 DNA: TGTGCCAGCAGTTACTCGAGACAGGACGGGACCTACGAGCAGTACTTC. It is translated as CASSYSRQDGTYEQYF.

CDR3: CASSTITGVQTQYF. CDR3 nucleotides: TGTGCCAGCAGCACCATCACAGGGGTGCAGACCCAGTACTTC. J is TRBJ2-5 and V is TRBV6-1, with 7 bases aligning to TRBD1. V lost 6 bases, J lost 6 bases, and 10 bases stayed unmatched. Germline V gives CDR1 MNHNS, CDR2 SASEGT. This CDR3 region has 14 residues.

This clonotype was counted only a few times. The V and J genes are TRBV5-5 and TRBJ1-4; D is possibly TRBD1 (6 bases). Germline values: CDR1 SGHKS, CDR2 YYEKEE (reference sequence). V lost 3 bases and J lost 5, with 20 bases in between. The CDR3 is 17 amino acids. CDR3 residues: CASSSDLTGLSNEKLFF. CDR3 sequence (DNA): TGTGCCAGCAGCTCCGACCTAACAGGGTTGTCGAATGAAAAACTGTTTTTT.

The chain has TRBV6-1 and TRBJ2-7; D is unresolved. CDR3 size: 15 residues. V gave up 6 bases and J gave up 0 bases, with 15 bases separating them. Germline values: CDR1 MNHNS, CDR2 SASEGT. The CDR3 protein is CASSTLKEHSYEQYF. The CDR3 DNA reads as TGTGCCAGCAGCACTCTCAAGGAGCACTCCTACGAGCAGTACTTC.

The V and J genes are TRBV3-1 and TRBJ1-4; possibly TRBD1 for D (6 bases). Germline V gives CDR1 LGHDT, CDR2 YNNKEL (reference sequence). V was cut by 4 bases and J by 11 bases, with 17 bases left in between. There are 14 residues in the CDR3. CDR3 DNA sequence: TGTGCCAGCAGCCTGGCAGGGGTTCAGTCGAAACTGTTTTTT. Protein: CASSLAGVQSKLFF. Using reference TRBV3-1 and TRBJ1-4 for the parts outside the CDR3, the full variable domain is DTAVSQTPKYLVTQMGNDKSIKCEQNLGHDTMYWYKQDSKKFLKIMFSYNNKELIINETVPNRFSPKSPDKAHLNLHINSLELGDSAVYFCASSLAGVQSKLFFGSGTQLSVL.

Many counts were recorded for this clonotype. V is TRBV12-3 or TRBV12-4 and J is TRBJ1-6; 8 nucleotides agree with TRBD1. The junction had 5 bases not matched to a gene; V was cut back by 4 bases and J by 9 bases. The CDR3 has 14 residues. CDR3 residues: CASSSTGVGSPLHF. The DNA of the CDR3 is TGTGCCAGCAGTTCGACAGGGGTGGGTTCACCCCTCCACTTT.

The chain uses TRBV7-9 and TRBJ1-1, with TRBD1 matching 9 bases. J lost 1 base, V lost 5 bases, and 5 bases had no gene match. CDR1 is SEHNR and CDR2 is FQNEAQ in the germline V gene (reference sequence). The length of the CDR3 is 15 residues. CDR3 residues: CASSRDRGKNTEAFF. The DNA for the CDR3 is TGTGCCAGCAGCCGAGACAGGGGGAAGAACACTGAAGCTTTCTTT.